This TCR beta chain was documented in a study of CD8 T cells in ankylosing spondylitis. In TCRdb, the 5' RACE reads were re-called with MiXCR into one record per CDR3 protein. The sample shows some 100,000 distinct CDR3 sequences, roughly 9% of them seen only once. After removal of 5 bases from V and 9 bases from J, the junction contained 5 bases not matched to a gene. CDR1 LNHDA and CDR2 SQIVND come from the germline V gene (reference sequence). The CDR3 covers 14 residues. To note about this clonotype: The target antigen is unknown.

General observations from the study: What appeared characteristic of ankylosing spondylitis blood was a TCR beta motif of 7 or 8 highly homologous variants.

The clonotype originates from a male donor with ankylosing spondylitis. The sequencing input was blood, either unsorted or a sorted T cell fraction (not recorded which). This chain links TRBV19 with TRBJ2-1; 12 bases map to TRBD2. Written as DNA, the CDR3 is TGTGCCAGTAGTGATTGGACTAGCGGGGTTGAGCAGTTCTTC. This encodes CASSDWTSGVEQFF.